This T cell receptor (beta chain) is from a study of identical twins. For this clonotype: What it recognizes is unknown.

Unique molecular identifiers were present on the cDNA, which also gained a universal primer site by template switching. One entry per CDR3 protein results from TCRdb running MiXCR on the 5' RACE reads. The sample carries 240,000 or so distinct CDR3 sequences, around 6.6% recorded once. Broader study findings: Beta out-of-frame twin sharing showed a weaker excess. Beta clonotypes that were abundant in cord blood contained fewer insertions, a pattern absent from memory repertoires. Invariant populations such as MAIT and iNKT cells could partly muddle zero-insertion analyses.

The CDR3 consists of 15 residues. The V segment lost 6 bases and the J segment 1 base; nucleotides outside the gene matches: 3. These sequences were also reported in another study, on yellow fever vaccine responses in identical twins.

Sequences were obtained from memory (CD45RO+) T cells sorted from blood. The clonotype originates from a woman between 18 and 29 years old in good health. The chain is built from TRBV12-3 or TRBV12-4 and TRBJ1-5; 10 nucleotides line up with TRBD1. The CDR3 reads CASSRQGASNQPQHF. CDR3 sequence (DNA): TGTGCCAGCAGCAGACAGGGGGCGAGCAATCAGCCCCAGCATTTT.